In this sample, the clone carrying this TCR beta chain turned up once. The data stem from a study of blood T cell repertoires in COVID-19. At the level of the study: The United States, Italy and Spain supplied acute and convalescent COVID-19 samples.

The CDR3 contains 15 residues. Germline V gives CDR1 SGHDT, CDR2 YYEEEE. V lost 2 bases and J 4 bases, leaving 15 bases between the germline ends. In the original workflow: Amplified reference gene primers provided the basis for estimating nucleated cell counts. Here immunoSEQ multiplex PCR was the method, and the copy in TCRdb shows in-frame clones only, minus some. V and J calls and clone size are as listed in that table; D and trimming were resolved from the DNA. This repertoire shows roughly 250,000 clones, more than 70% found once; its top ten account for 2% to 2.5%. Material for sequencing was peripheral blood. The chain uses TRBV5-6 and TRBJ1-2; TRBD1 is a possible D gene (6 bases). The TCR was taken from a woman aged 40 to 49 who had recovered from COVID-19. CDR3 region: CASSLSGVPLYGYTF. Here the CDR3 DNA reads TGTGCCAGCAGCTTATCAGGGGTCCCCCTCTATGGCTACACCTTC.